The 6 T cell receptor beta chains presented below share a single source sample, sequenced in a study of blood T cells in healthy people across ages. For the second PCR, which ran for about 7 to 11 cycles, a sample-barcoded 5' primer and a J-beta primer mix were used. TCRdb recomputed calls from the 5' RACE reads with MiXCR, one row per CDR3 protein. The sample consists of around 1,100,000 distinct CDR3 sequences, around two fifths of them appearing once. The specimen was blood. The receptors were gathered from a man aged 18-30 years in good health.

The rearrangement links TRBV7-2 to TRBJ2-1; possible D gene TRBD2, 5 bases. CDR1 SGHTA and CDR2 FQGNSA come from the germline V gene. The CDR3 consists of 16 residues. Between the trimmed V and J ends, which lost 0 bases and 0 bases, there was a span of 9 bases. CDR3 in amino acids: CASSLAAGSSYNEQFF. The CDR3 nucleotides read TGTGCCAGCAGCTTAGCGGCTGGGAGCTCCTACAATGAGCAGTTCTTC.

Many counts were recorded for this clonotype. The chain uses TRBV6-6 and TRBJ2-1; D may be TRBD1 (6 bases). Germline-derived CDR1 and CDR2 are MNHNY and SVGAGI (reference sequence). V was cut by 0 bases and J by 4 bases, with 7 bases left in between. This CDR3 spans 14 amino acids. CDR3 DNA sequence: TGTGCCAGCAGTTACTCGAGGGGGTACAATGAGCAGTTCTTC. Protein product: CASSYSRGYNEQFF.

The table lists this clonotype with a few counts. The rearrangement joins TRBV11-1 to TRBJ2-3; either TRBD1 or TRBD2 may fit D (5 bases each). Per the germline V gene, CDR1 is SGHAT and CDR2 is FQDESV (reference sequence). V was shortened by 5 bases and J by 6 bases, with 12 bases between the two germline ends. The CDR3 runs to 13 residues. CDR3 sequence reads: CASSAGAVDTQYF. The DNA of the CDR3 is TGTGCCAGCAGCGCCGGGGCAGTGGATACGCAGTATTTT.

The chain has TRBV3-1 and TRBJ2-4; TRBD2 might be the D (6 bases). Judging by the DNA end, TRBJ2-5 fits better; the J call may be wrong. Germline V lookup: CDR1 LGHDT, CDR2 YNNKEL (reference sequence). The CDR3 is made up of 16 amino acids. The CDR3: CASSQDVRSGQETQYF. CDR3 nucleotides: TGTGCCAGCAGCCAAGATGTTCGCAGCGGGCAAGAGACCCAGTACTTC.

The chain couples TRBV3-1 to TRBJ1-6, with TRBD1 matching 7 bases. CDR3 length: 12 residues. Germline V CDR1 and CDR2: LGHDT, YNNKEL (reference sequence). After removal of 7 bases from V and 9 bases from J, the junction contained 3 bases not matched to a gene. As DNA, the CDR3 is TGTGCCAGCAAACAGGGGATTTCACCCCTCCACTTT. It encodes CASKQGISPLHF.

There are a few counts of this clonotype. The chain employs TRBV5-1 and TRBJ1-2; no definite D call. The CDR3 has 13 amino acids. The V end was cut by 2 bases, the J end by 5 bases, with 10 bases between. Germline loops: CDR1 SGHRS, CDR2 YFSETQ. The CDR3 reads CASSFVSGYGYTF. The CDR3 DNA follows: TGCGCCAGCAGCTTTGTTTCAGGTTATGGCTACACCTTC.